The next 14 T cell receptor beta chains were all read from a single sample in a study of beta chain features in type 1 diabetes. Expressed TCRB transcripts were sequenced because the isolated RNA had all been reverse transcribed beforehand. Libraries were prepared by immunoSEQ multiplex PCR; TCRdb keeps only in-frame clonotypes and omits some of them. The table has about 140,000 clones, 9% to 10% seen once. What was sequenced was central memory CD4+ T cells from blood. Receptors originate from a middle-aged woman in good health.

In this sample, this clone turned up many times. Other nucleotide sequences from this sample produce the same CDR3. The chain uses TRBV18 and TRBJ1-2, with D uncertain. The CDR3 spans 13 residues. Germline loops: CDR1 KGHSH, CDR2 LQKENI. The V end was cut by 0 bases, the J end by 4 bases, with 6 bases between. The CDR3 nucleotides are TGTGCCAGCTCACCACCGTCAGGCTATGGCTACACCTTC. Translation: CASSPPSGYGYTF.

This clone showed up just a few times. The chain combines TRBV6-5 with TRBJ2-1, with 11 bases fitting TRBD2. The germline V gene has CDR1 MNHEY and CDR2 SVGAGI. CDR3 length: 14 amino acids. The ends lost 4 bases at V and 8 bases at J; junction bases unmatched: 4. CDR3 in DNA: TGTGCCAGCAGTTCTAGCGGGGGGACCGATGAGCAGTTCTTC. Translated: CASSSSGGTDEQFF.

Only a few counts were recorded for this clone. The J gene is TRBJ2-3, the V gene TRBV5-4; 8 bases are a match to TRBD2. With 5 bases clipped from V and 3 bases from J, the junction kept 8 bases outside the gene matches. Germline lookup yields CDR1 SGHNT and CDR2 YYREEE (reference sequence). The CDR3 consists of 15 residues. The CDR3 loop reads CASRRSGVRTDTQYF. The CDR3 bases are TGTGCCAGCAGACGTAGCGGGGTACGAACAGATACGCAGTATTTT.

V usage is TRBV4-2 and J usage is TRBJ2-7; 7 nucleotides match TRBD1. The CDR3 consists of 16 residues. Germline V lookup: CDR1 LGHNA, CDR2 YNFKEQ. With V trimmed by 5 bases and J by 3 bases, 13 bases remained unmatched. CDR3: CASSLGYRGQDYEQYF. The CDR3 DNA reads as TGTGCCAGCAGCTTGGGATACAGGGGTCAAGACTACGAGCAGTACTTC.

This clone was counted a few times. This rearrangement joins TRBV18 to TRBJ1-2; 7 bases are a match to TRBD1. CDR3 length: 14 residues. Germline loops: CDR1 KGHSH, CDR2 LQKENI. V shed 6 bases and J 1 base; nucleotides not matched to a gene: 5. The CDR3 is CASSLTGYNYGYTF. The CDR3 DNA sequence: TGTGCCAGCTCCCTGACAGGGTATAACTATGGCTACACCTTC.

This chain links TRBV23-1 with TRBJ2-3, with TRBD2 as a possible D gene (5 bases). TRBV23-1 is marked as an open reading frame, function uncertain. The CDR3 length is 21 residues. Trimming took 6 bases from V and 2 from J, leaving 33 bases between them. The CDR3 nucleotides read TGCGCCAGCAGAGGTGGTCGAGGGTCACATGGGGAGTCCTACAACACAGATACGCAGTATTTT. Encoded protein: CASRGGRGSHGESYNTDTQYF.

CDR3 residues: CAISESNGGASEQFF. The CDR3 DNA follows: TGTGCCATCAGTGAGTCAAACGGGGGGGCCAGTGAGCAGTTCTTC. The V and J genes are TRBV10-3 and TRBJ2-1; 8 bases line up with TRBD2. Per germline, CDR1 ENHRY and CDR2 SYGVKD. The CDR3 spans 15 residues. Trimming at V came to 0 bases and at J to 9 bases, leaving 7 bases not matched to a gene.

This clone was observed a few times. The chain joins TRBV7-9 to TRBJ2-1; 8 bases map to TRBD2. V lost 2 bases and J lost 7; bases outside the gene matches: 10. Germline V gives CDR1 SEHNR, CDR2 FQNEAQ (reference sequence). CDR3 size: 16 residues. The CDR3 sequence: CASSLQGAGATNEQFF. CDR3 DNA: TGTGCCAGCAGCTTACAGGGAGCGGGGGCGACTAATGAGCAGTTCTTC.

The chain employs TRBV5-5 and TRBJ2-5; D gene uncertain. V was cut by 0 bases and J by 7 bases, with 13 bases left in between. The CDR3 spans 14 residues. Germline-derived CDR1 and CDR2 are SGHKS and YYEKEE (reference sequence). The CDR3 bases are TGTGCCAGCAGCTTGGCTGGATCCGGCGGGACCCAGTACTTC. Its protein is CASSLAGSGGTQYF. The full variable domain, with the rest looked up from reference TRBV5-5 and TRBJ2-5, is DAGVTQSPTHLIKTRGQQVTLRCSPISGHKSVSWYQQVLGQGPQFIFQYYEKEERGRGNFPDRFSARQFPNYSSELNVNALLLGDSALYLCASSLAGSGGTQYFGPGTRLLVL.

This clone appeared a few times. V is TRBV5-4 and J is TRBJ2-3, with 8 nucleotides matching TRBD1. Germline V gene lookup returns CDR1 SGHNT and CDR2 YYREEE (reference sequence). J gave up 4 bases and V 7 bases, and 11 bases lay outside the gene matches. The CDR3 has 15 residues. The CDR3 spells CASFRMDRESDTQYF. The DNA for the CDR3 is TGTGCCAGCTTCCGGATGGACAGGGAGTCAGATACGCAGTATTTT.

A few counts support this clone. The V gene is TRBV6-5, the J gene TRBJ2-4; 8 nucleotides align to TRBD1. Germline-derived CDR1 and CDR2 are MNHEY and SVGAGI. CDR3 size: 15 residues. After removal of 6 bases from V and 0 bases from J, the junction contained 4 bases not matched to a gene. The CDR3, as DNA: TGTGCCAGCAGGACAGGGGATCGAGCCAAAAACATTCAGTACTTC. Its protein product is CASRTGDRAKNIQYF.

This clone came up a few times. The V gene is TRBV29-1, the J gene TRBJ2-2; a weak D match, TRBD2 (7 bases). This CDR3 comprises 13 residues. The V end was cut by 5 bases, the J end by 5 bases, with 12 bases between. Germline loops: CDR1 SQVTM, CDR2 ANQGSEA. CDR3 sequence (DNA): TGCAGCGTTTTCGGGGGGCCAACCGGGGAGCTGTTTTTT. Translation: CSVFGGPTGELFF.

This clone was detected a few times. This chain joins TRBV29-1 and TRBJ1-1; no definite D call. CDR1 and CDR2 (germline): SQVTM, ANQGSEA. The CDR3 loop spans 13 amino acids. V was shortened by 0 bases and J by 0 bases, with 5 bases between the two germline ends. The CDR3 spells CSVEEGLNTEAFF. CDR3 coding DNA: TGCAGCGTTGAAGAGGGCCTGAACACTGAAGCTTTCTTT.

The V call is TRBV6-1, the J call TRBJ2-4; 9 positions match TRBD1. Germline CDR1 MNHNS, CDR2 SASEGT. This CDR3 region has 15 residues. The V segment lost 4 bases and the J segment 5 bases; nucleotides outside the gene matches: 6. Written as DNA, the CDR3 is TGTGCCAGCAGTGGACAGGGGGTGTCCCAAAACATTCAGTACTTC. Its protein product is CASSGQGVSQNIQYF.